One and the same sample provided the 23 T cell receptor beta chains below, sequenced in a study of spatial heterogeneity in lung cancer. Notes on the study in general: Counts of expanded alpha and beta TCRs within tumors tracked the tumor nonsynonymous mutation count.

As for time point: sample taken at primary tumor resection. TCRdb reprocessed the 5' RACE reads via MiXCR and lists one record per CDR3 protein. The sample yields about 18,000 distinct CDR3 sequences, 9.6% seen once. No cognate antigen is known for these TCRs. The specimen comprised lung tumor tissue, sampled at surgery. These receptors all stem from a female donor with early-stage non-small cell lung cancer.

This clonotype was observed at least ten times. Since the library was made to target alpha chains, this beta chain is a stray read and its abundance is not meaningful. The chain recombines TRBV7-9 with TRBJ2-3; 12 bases line up with TRBD1. V lost 5 bases to trimming and J lost 3 bases; unmatched junction nucleotides: 6. Germline loops: CDR1 SEHNR, CDR2 FQNEAQ (reference sequence). The CDR3 loop spans 16 amino acids. CDR3 sequence: CASSRGTGGGTDTQYF. Here the CDR3 DNA reads TGTGCCAGCAGCCGAGGGACAGGGGGCGGAACAGATACGCAGTATTTT.

This clonotype was detected ten times or more. A library made for alpha chains picked up this beta chain off target, so its size means little. The chain has TRBV7-9 and TRBJ2-3; perhaps TRBD1 as D (6 bases). Germline V gives CDR1 SEHNR, CDR2 FQNEAQ (reference sequence). Trimming cost V 4 bases and J 10 bases, with 12 bases left between them. This CDR3 is built from 12 residues. CDR3 DNA: TGTGCCAGCAGCTCCCGGGGACAAGCGCAGTATTTT. It yields the protein CASSSRGQAQYF.

With respect to this clonotype: As an off-target read in a library built for alpha chains, this beta chain has a frequency of little significance. The chain couples TRBV19 to TRBJ1-1; TRBD1 matches at 7 bases. The CDR3 contains 19 residues. Per germline, CDR1 LNHDA and CDR2 SQIVND (reference sequence). The V gene end was trimmed by 2 bases and the J gene end by 4 bases; junction bases not matched to a gene: 19. The CDR3 sequence: CASSITPDRLTPRGTEAFF. The CDR3 nucleotides read TGTGCCAGTAGTATAACCCCGGACAGGTTAACCCCTCGGGGCACTGAAGCTTTCTTT.

This clonotype was picked up many times. Since the library was made to target alpha chains, this beta chain is a stray read and its abundance is not meaningful. The J gene is TRBJ1-4, the V gene TRBV7-8; no clear D. Germline values: CDR1 SGHVS, CDR2 FQNEAQ. Trimming cost V 2 bases and J 0 bases, with 13 bases left between them. The length of the CDR3 is 17 residues. DNA for the CDR3: TGTGCCAGCAGCTTATCCCCAAACGCTGCAACTAATGAAAAACTGTTTTTT. Translating it yields CASSLSPNAATNEKLFF.

This clonotype was recorded many times. Because the library targeted alpha chains, this beta chain is an off-target read whose size means little. This chain joins TRBV6-2 or TRBV6-3 and TRBJ2-7; 9 nucleotides agree with TRBD1. Per the germline V gene, CDR1 is MNHEY and CDR2 is SVGEGT. The trim removed 5 bases at V and 6 bases at J, leaving 5 bases unmatched. The CDR3 consists of 13 residues. CDR3 loop: CASSAGTGLEQYF. Written as DNA, the CDR3 is TGTGCCAGCAGTGCGGGGACAGGGCTCGAGCAGTACTTC.

Worth noting for this clonotype: This beta chain lies outside the target of a library built for alpha chains; its clone size means little. The V call is TRBV24-1, the J call TRBJ2-3; D possibly uses TRBD1 or TRBD2 (5 bases each). V was shortened by 5 bases and J by 3 bases, with 14 bases between the two germline ends. CDR1 KGHDR and CDR2 SFDVKD come from the germline V gene. The CDR3 runs to 15 residues. The CDR3 DNA reads as TGTGCCACCAGTGTCGCCGGGACCGCGACAGATACGCAGTATTTT. Translating gives CATSVAGTATDTQYF.

In this sample, this clonotype turned up many times. Found in a library prepared for alpha chains, this beta chain is an off-target read, and its abundance has little meaning. This rearrangement joins TRBV12-3 or TRBV12-4 to TRBJ1-2, with no clear D. The CDR3 covers 11 residues. V was trimmed by 3 bases and J by 5 bases, leaving 4 bases between them. CDR3 in DNA: TGTGCCAGCAGTTTCCGATATGGCTACACCTTC. Residues: CASSFRYGYTF.

On this clonotype: Being off target in a library aimed at alpha chains, this beta chain has a size of little meaning. The V call is TRBV7-9, the J call TRBJ1-4; no clear D. The CDR3 runs to 15 residues. Trimming shortened V by 1 base and J by 5 bases, and 11 bases separated the two germline ends. From germline, CDR1 is SEHNR and CDR2 FQNEAQ (reference sequence). Written as DNA, the CDR3 is TGTGCCAGCAGCTTAGATAATTGGAGCAATGAAAAACTGTTTTTT. This sequence encodes CASSLDNWSNEKLFF. The full variable domain, in which reference TRBV7-9 and TRBJ1-4 provide the parts outside the CDR3, is DTGVSQNPRHKITKRGQNVTFRCDPISEHNRLYWYRQTLGQGPEFLTYFQNEAQLEKSRLLSDRFSAERPKGSFSTLEIQRTEQGDSAMYLCASSLDNWSNEKLFFGSGTQLSVL.

This clonotype was counted a few times. This beta chain came through as a stray read in a library set up for alpha chains, and its size says little. V is TRBV6-2 or TRBV6-3 and J is TRBJ2-7, with D possibly matching TRBD1 (6 bases). Germline CDR1 reads MNHEY; CDR2 reads SVGEGT. The CDR3 has 14 amino acids. Trimming stripped 8 bases from V and 7 bases from J, with 21 bases between. CDR3 bases: TGTGCCAGCGGAAAAGGACAGAGGGGATTGGAGCAGTACTTC. It translates to CASGKGQRGLEQYF.

This clonotype was seen many times. This beta chain slipped into a library made for alpha chains as a stray read, so its size is not meaningful. The chain employs TRBV4-2 and TRBJ2-1; perhaps D is TRBD1 or TRBD2 (5 bases each). Germline V CDR1 and CDR2: LGHNA, YNFKEQ. The CDR3 runs 16 residues. The V end was cut by 0 bases, the J end by 10 bases, with 19 bases between. CDR3 coding DNA: TGTGCCAGCAGCCAAGAAGGTGGGACCGCAACGGAGGAGCAGTTCTTC. This sequence encodes CASSQEGGTATEEQFF.

As regards this clonotype: This beta chain is an unintended read in a library built for alpha chains; its size means little. This chain joins TRBV10-3 and TRBJ2-7; D ambiguous. This CDR3 region has 15 residues. Germline CDR1 is ENHRY and CDR2 is SYGVKD. V lost 5 bases to trimming and J lost 1 base, with 15 bases between them. CDR3 DNA sequence: TGTGCCATCAGTACGGGTATCGGGCCTTCCTACGAGCAGTACTTC. Protein product: CAISTGIGPSYEQYF.

This clonotype was observed many times. This beta chain is an unintended read in a library built for alpha chains; its size means little. The chain combines TRBV28 with TRBJ1-6; 9 bases are shared with TRBD1. V lost 6 bases and J lost 9; bases outside the gene matches: 9. In germline, CDR1 is MDHEN, CDR2 SYDVKM. The CDR3 spans 15 residues. Here the CDR3 reads CASSYTGQGSSPLHF. The CDR3 DNA is TGTGCCAGCAGCTATACCGGACAGGGGTCTTCACCCCTCCACTTT.

Concerning this clonotype itself: This beta chain appears as a stray read in a library generated for alpha chains; its size is not informative. The rearrangement links TRBV7-2 to TRBJ1-6, with a tentative D call TRBD1 (6 bases). Looked up from germline, CDR1 is SGHTA and CDR2 is FQGNSA. Trimming took off 5 bases at V and 10 bases at J, with 18 bases between the two ends. The length of the CDR3 is 15 residues. Here the CDR3 DNA reads TGTGCCAGCAGCCCGGAGGCTCAGGGGTACTCACCCCTCCACTTT. Amino acid sequence: CASSPEAQGYSPLHF. Together with reference TRBV7-2 and TRBJ1-6, the CDR3 gives the full variable domain: GAGVSQSPSNKVTEKGKDVELRCDPISGHTALYWYRQSLGQGLEFLIYFQGNSAPDKSGLPSDRFSAERTGGSVSTLTIQRTQQEDSAVYLCASSPEAQGYSPLHFGNGTRLTVT.

This clonotype was counted at least ten times. Since it is a stray read in a library aimed at alpha chains, this beta chain has a size that is not meaningful. CDR3 amino acids: CASWGQPNYGYTF. In DNA, the CDR3 is TGTGCCAGCTGGGGGCAGCCCAACTATGGCTACACCTTC. V is TRBV6-2 or TRBV6-3 and J is TRBJ1-2; D may be TRBD1 (6 bases). The CDR3 runs to 13 residues. V shed 8 bases and J shed 2 bases, with 12 bases lying between them. The germline V gene encodes CDR1 MNHEY and CDR2 SVGEGT.

The table lists this clonotype with many counts. In a library made to pick up alpha chains, this beta chain is a stray read with a size that means little. The gene calls are TRBV20-1 and TRBJ2-4; tentatively, D is TRBD2 (5 bases). The germline V gene encodes CDR1 DFQATT and CDR2 SNEGSKA (reference sequence). V was cut by 6 bases and J by 2 bases, with 14 bases left in between. CDR3 size: 14 residues. The CDR3 spells CSAPKASSKNIQYF. The CDR3 DNA is TGCAGTGCCCCCAAAGCTAGCTCCAAAAACATTCAGTACTTC.

This clonotype was found a few times. The library was built for alpha chains, so this beta chain is an off-target read and its size means little. V usage is TRBV6-2 or TRBV6-3 and J usage is TRBJ1-1, with no clear D. The V gene lost 5 bases and the J gene lost 4 bases, with 11 bases spanning the gap. The CDR3 is 13 residues long. Germline-derived CDR1 and CDR2 are MNHEY and SVGEGT. This chain's CDR3 is CASSASLGTEAFF. Written as DNA, the CDR3 is TGTGCCAGCAGTGCCAGCCTGGGCACTGAAGCTTTCTTT.

This clonotype has a handful of counts. A library prepared for alpha chains yielded this beta chain as an off-target read; its size is of little meaning. This chain connects TRBV29-1 to TRBJ1-5; no firm D call. Trimming cost V 4 bases and J 3 bases, with 10 bases left between them. Germline values: CDR1 SQVTM, CDR2 ANQGSEA. The CDR3 contains 13 residues. The CDR3 nucleotides read TGCAGCGTTGTCGCGCAGATCAATCAGCCCCAGCATTTT. Protein product: CSVVAQINQPQHF. Complete variable domain (other parts from reference TRBV29-1 and TRBJ1-5): SAVISQKPSRDICQRGTSLTIQCQVDSQVTMMFWYRQQPGQSLTLIATANQGSEATYESGFVIDKFPISRPNLTFSTLTVSNMSPEDSSIYLCSVVAQINQPQHFGDGTRLSIL.

Turning to this clonotype: For a library built for alpha chains, this beta chain is a stray read; little rests on its size. The rearrangement joins TRBV5-4 to TRBJ2-7, with 7 bases matching TRBD1. This CDR3 spans 15 amino acids. The V gene end was trimmed by 0 bases and the J gene end by 2 bases; junction bases not matched to a gene: 5. The germline V gene has CDR1 SGHNT and CDR2 YYREEE (reference sequence). The CDR3 protein is CASSLDRQGAYEQYF. The CDR3 nucleotides are TGTGCCAGCAGCTTGGATCGGCAGGGGGCCTACGAGCAGTACTTC.

Regarding this clonotype: This beta chain lies outside the target of a library built for alpha chains; its clone size means little. V gene TRBV5-1 combines with J gene TRBJ1-3; 8 positions match TRBD1. V lost 5 bases, J lost 4 bases, and 5 bases stayed unmatched. Germline lookup yields CDR1 SGHRS and CDR2 YFSETQ. There are 14 residues in the CDR3. The DNA of the CDR3 is TGCGCCAGCAGTCTGACAGGGGACGGAAACACCATATATTTT. It yields the protein CASSLTGDGNTIYF.

This clonotype came up a few times. This beta chain slipped into a library made for alpha chains as a stray read, so its size is not meaningful. The chain joins TRBV2 to TRBJ1-5, with 8 bases matching TRBD1. V was clipped by 5 bases and J by 1 base; unmatched bases: 4. Germline V gene data show CDR1 as SNHLY and CDR2 as FYNNEI. CDR3 size: 15 residues. CDR3 in amino acids: CASSPNRGSNQPQHF. The CDR3 DNA sequence: TGTGCCAGCAGTCCCAACAGGGGGAGCAATCAGCCCCAGCATTTT.

This clonotype appeared many times. This beta chain turned up in a library designed for alpha chains; as an off-target read, its abundance says little. This chain joins TRBV28 and TRBJ2-3; D is perhaps TRBD2 (5 bases). The V end lost 7 bases, the J end lost 6 bases, and 11 bases lay between the germline ends. This CDR3 has 12 amino acids. Germline V lookup: CDR1 MDHEN, CDR2 SYDVKM. The CDR3 loop reads CASTSRGDTQYF. In nucleotides, the CDR3 is TGTGCCAGCACATCACGAGGGGATACGCAGTATTTT.

Remarks on this clonotype: This beta chain appears as a stray read in a library generated for alpha chains; its size is not informative. The chain couples TRBV12-5 to TRBJ2-1; the D gene could be TRBD1 or TRBD2 (6 bases each). The germline CDR1 and CDR2 sequences are LGHNT and FRNRAP. With 1 base removed from V and 4 bases from J, the gap between germline ends came to 14 bases. This CDR3 comprises 16 residues. The CDR3 loop reads CASGLAMGGLYNEQFF. CDR3 bases: TGTGCTAGTGGTTTGGCCATGGGGGGCTTATACAATGAGCAGTTCTTC.

Ten or more counts support this clonotype. Since it is a stray read in a library aimed at alpha chains, this beta chain has a size that is not meaningful. The chain has TRBV19 and TRBJ1-5; D unclear. The CDR3 is 15 residues long. V was shortened by 5 bases and J by 11 bases, with 22 bases between the two germline ends. Germline CDR1 and CDR2: LNHDA and SQIVND (reference sequence). CDR3 sequence: CASSSRPLSVGAQHF. In nucleotides, the CDR3 is TGTGCCAGTAGTTCTCGCCCCCTATCAGTGGGTGCCCAGCATTTT.